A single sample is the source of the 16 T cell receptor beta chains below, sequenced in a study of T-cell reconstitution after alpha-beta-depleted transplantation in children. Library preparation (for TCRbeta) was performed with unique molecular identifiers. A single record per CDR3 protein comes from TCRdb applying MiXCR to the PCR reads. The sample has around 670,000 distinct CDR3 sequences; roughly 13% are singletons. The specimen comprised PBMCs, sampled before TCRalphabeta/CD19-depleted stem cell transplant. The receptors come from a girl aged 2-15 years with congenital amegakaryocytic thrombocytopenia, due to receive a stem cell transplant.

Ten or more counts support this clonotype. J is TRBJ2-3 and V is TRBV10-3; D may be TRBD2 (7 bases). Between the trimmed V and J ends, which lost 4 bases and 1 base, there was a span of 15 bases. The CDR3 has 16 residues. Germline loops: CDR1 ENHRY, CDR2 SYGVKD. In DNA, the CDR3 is TGTGCCATCAGTGTCGATGGGGGGGCAGGCACAGATACGCAGTATTTT. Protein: CAISVDGGAGTDTQYF.

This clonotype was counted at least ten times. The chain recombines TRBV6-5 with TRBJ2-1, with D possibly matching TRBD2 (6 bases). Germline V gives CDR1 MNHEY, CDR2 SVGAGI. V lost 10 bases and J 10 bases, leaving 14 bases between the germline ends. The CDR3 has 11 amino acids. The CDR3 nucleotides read TGTGCCACCGGTCAAGGAGGGGAGCAGTTCTTC. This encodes CATGQGGEQFF.

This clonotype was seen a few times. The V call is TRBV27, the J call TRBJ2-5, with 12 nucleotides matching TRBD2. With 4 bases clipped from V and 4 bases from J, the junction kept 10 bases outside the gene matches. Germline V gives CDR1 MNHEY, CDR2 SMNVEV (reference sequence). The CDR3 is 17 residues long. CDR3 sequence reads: CASSYLPTSGSPETQYF. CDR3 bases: TGTGCCAGCAGTTATCTCCCGACTAGCGGGAGTCCAGAGACCCAGTACTTC.

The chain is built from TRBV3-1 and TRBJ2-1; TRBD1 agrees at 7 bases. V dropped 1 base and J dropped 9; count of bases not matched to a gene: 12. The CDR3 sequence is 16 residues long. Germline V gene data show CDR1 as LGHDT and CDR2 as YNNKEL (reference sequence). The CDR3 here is CASSQVGRGGYSEQFF. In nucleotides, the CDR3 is TGTGCCAGCAGCCAAGTCGGAAGAGGGGGCTATAGTGAGCAGTTCTTC.

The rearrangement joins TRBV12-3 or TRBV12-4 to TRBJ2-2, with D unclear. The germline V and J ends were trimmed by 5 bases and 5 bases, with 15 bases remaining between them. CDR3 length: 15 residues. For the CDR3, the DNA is TGTGCCAGCAGTCCCCCGAACGGACGTACCGGGGAGCTGTTTTTT. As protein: CASSPPNGRTGELFF.

The CDR3 bases are TGCAGCGATCGGGATTATCGGGGTTATGGCTACACCTTC. Its translation is CSDRDYRGYGYTF. V and J are TRBV29-1 and TRBJ1-2; D unclear. In germline, CDR1 is SQVTM, CDR2 ANQGSEA. Trimming took off 7 bases at V and 5 bases at J, with 17 bases between the two ends. The CDR3 has 13 amino acids. Combining the CDR3 with reference TRBV29-1 and TRBJ1-2 gives the whole variable domain SAVISQKPSRDICQRGTSLTIQCQVDSQVTMMFWYRQQPGQSLTLIATANQGSEATYESGFVIDKFPISRPNLTFSTLTVSNMSPEDSSIYLCSDRDYRGYGYTFGSGTRLTVV.

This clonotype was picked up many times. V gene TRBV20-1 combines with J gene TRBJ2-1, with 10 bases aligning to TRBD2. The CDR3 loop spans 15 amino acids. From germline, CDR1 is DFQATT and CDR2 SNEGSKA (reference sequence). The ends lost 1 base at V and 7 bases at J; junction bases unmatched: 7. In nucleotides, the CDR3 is TGCAGTGCTAGAGGGCTAGCGGGAGCAGGTAATGAGCAGTTCTTC. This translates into CSARGLAGAGNEQFF.

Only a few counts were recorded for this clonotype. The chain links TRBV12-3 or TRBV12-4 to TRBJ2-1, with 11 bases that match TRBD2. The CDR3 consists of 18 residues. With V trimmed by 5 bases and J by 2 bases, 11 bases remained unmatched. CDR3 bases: TGTGCCAGCAGTCCAGGAGGGGTAGCGGGAGGGCCCTACAATGAGCAGTTCTTC. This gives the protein CASSPGGVAGGPYNEQFF.

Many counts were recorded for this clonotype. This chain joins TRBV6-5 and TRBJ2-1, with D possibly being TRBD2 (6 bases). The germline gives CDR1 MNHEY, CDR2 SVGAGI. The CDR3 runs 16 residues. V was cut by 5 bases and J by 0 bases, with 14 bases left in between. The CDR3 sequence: CASSPSGTPSYNEQFF. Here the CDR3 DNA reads TGTGCCAGCAGTCCCTCCGGGACTCCCTCCTACAATGAGCAGTTCTTC.

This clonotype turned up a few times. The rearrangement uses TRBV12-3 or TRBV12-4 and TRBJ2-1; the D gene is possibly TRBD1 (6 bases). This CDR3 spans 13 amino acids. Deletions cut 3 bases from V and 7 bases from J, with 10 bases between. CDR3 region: CASSFHRGNEQFF. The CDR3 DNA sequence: TGTGCCAGCAGTTTTCATAGGGGGAATGAGCAGTTCTTC.

The CDR3 DNA reads as TGTGCCAGCAGCCAACAGCCACTAGCGGTCGCCTACAATGAGCAGTTCTTC. It codes for CASSQQPLAVAYNEQFF. The V gene is TRBV3-1, the J gene TRBJ2-1, with 8 positions matching TRBD2. J gave up 2 bases and V 2 bases, and 8 bases lay outside the gene matches. Germline V gives CDR1 LGHDT, CDR2 YNNKEL (reference sequence). CDR3 size: 17 residues.

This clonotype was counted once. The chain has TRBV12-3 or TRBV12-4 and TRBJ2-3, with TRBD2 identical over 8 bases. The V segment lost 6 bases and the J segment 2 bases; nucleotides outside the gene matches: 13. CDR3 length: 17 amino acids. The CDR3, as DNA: TGTGCCAGCAGCCCCCTACTAGCGGAAATTCCCACAGATACGCAGTATTTT. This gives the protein CASSPLLAEIPTDTQYF.

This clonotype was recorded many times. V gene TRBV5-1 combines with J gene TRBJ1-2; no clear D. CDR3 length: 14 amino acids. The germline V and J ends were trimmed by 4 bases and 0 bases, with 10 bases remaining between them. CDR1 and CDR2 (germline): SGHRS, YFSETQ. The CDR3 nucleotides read TGCGCCAGCAGCCCGACGGCCTCTAACTATGGCTACACCTTC. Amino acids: CASSPTASNYGYTF.

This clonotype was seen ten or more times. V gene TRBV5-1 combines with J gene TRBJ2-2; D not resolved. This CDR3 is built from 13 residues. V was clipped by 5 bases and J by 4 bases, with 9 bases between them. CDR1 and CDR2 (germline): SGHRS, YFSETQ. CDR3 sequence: CASRIPPTGELFF. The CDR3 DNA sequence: TGCGCCAGCAGGATCCCACCCACCGGGGAGCTGTTTTTT.

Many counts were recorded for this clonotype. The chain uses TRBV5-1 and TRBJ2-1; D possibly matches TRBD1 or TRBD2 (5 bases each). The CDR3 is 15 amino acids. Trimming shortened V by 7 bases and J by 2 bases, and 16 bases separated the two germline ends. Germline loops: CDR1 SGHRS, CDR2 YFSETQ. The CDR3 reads CASSGSDFTYNEQFF. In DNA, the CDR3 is TGCGCCAGCTCAGGGAGCGATTTCACCTACAATGAGCAGTTCTTC.

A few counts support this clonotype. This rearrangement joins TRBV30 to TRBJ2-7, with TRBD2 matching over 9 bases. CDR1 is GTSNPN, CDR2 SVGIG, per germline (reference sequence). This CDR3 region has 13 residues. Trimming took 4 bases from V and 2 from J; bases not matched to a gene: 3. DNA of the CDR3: TGTGCCTGGAATAGCGGGAGAACCTACGAGCAGTACTTC. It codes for CAWNSGRTYEQYF.